Listed below are T cell receptor beta chains from one sample, sequenced in a study of blood T cell repertoires in COVID-19. Profiled with immunoSEQ multiplex PCR; TCRdb holds only in-frame clones, not every one. The sample gives 100,000 to 130,000 clones, around 64% of which show up once; less than 2% is in the top ten. Sequenced material: peripheral blood. These receptors came from a woman aged 40 to 55 with acute or convalescent COVID-19. CDR3s include the opening cysteine and the closing phenylalanine or tryptophan. A D gene is named only where the DNA matches it firmly. Clone sizes are given selectively: once, few, many, or a class where the clone is expanded.

size | J | D | V | CDR3 | DNA
few | TRBJ1-4 | TRBD1 | TRBV11-2 | CASSPRTGPNEKLFF | TGTGCCAGCAGCCCCCGGACAGGACCAAATGAAAAACTGTTTTTT
- | TRBJ1-3 | - | TRBV5-6 | CASSLGGTSGNTIYF | TGTGCCAGCAGCTTAGGAGGGACGTCTGGAAACACCATATATTTT
- | TRBJ2-1 | - | TRBV9 | CASKSPSEVRQFF | TGTGCCAGCAAATCTCCTAGCGAGGTGCGGCAGTTCTTC
- | TRBJ2-3 | - | TRBV6-5 | CASSNLGGSTDTQYF | TGTGCCAGCAGTAACTTAGGGGGATCCACAGATACGCAGTATTTT
- | TRBJ1-3 | - | TRBV4-3 | CASSPRGDIAGNTIYF | TGCGCCAGCAGCCCCAGGGGAGATATCGCTGGAAACACCATATATTTT
- | TRBJ2-1 | TRBD1 | TRBV30 | CACGQGGYEQFF | TGTGCCTGCGGACAAGGGGGCTATGAGCAGTTCTTC
- | TRBJ1-4 | - | TRBV3-1/TRBV3-2 | CASSQASLTGSPEAGKLFF | TGTGCCAGCAGCCAAGCCTCCCTGACAGGTTCCCCTGAAGCCGGAAAACTGTTTTTT
once | TRBJ2-5 | TRBD1 | TRBV6-1 | CASSEVGTGGETQYF | TGTGCCAGCAGTGAAGTAGGGACAGGGGGAGAGACCCAGTACTTC
- | TRBJ2-3 | - | TRBV19 | CASSIGAGKMDTQYF | TGTGCCAGTAGTATAGGGGCAGGGAAGATGGATACGCAGTATTTT
- | TRBJ2-6 | - | TRBV19 | CASSPHRASGANVLTF | TGTGCCAGTAGTCCCCACAGGGCCTCTGGGGCCAACGTCCTGACTTTC
once | TRBJ1-1 | TRBD1 | TRBV6-1 | CASSEALDVGRGATEAFF | TGTGCCAGCAGTGAAGCGCTAGACGTGGGCAGGGGGGCTACTGAAGCTTTCTTT
- | TRBJ2-2 | TRBD2 | TRBV4-2 | CASSQLDGTGGAGELFF | TGTGCCAGCAGCCAACTTGACGGGACGGGGGGAGCCGGGGAGCTGTTTTTT
- | TRBJ1-5 | TRBD1 | TRBV3-1/TRBV3-2 | CASSGTGGNQPQHF | TGTGCCAGCAGCGGGACAGGGGGTAATCAGCCCCAGCATTTT
- | TRBJ1-4 | - | TRBV5-1 | CASSLFGGSTNEKLFF | TGCGCCAGCAGCTTGTTCGGGGGTTCAACTAATGAAAAACTGTTTTTT
- | TRBJ1-5 | - | TRBV20-1 | CSASLADQPQHF | TGCAGTGCTAGTTTGGCGGATCAGCCCCAGCATTTT
- | TRBJ2-7 | - | TRBV28 | CASSLVWSVQTYEQYF | TGTGCCAGCAGTTTGGTGTGGTCAGTCCAGACCTACGAGCAGTACTTC